The entry below describes one T cell receptor (beta chain). As yet, its antigen is unknown. Culture lasted about 10 days before CD4+ T cell isolation. Fresh IL-2-containing medium replaced half the medium on days 3 and 7. These data come from a study of vaccination effects on CD4 cells after COVID-19. Study information: ViraFEST expansion of antigen-specific CD4+ T cells with viral peptide pools preceded sequencing.

CDR3 size: 14 residues. CDR1 is MNHEY and CDR2 is SMNVEV in the germline V gene (reference sequence). Trimming cost V 6 bases and J 7 bases; bases outside gene matches: 9. Study-level points and caveats: The study found that only 1 of 255 vaccine-induced clones from healthy vaccinees cross-reacted with common cold coronaviruses.

Sequencing used immunoSEQ multiplex PCR; TCRdb keeps in-frame clones, though not all of them. The sample has 50,000 or so clones, around 63% seen once. The sequence came from a human donor who received a COVID-19 vaccine. The specimen was CD4+ T cells from PBMCs cultured without peptide, collected before COVID-19 vaccination. The chain employs TRBV27 and TRBJ2-7, with 10 bases lining up with TRBD2. The CDR3: CASSKAGGPGEQYF. The CDR3 nucleotides read TGTGCCAGCAGCAAAGCGGGAGGGCCGGGTGAGCAGTACTTC.